This TCR beta chain was documented in a study of T cell responses to AZD1222 COVID-19 vaccine. Study overall: Samples with a second dose at about 4 or about 12 weeks were pooled together. General study findings and limits: A mostly white British donor set with more females was recruited, and clonal diversity was possibly underestimated. Seropositive at baseline were only a handful of AZD1222 recipients. Close to half of spike-specific TCRs reportedly recognize unmutated variant regions.

The V and J ends lost 0 bases and 6 bases respectively, with 21 bases between them. Germline CDR1 reads MGHRA; CDR2 reads YSYEKL. The CDR3 is 17 amino acids. Assay used: immunoSEQ multiplex PCR; TCRdb lists only in-frame clones, some missing. The data hold roughly 150,000 clones, with about 80% observed a single time. In regard to this clone: The target antigen is unknown.

The sequences come from peripheral blood, collected on day 0 of AZD1222 vaccination. The receptor was isolated from an adult in good health. This sequence joins TRBV4-1 and TRBJ2-7; maybe TRBD2 (5 bases). The CDR3 DNA is TGCGCCAGCAGCCAAGATTATGAGGGTCTCTCCTCGGTCGAGCAGTACTTC. The encoded protein is CASSQDYEGLSSVEQYF.